The rows below give T cell receptor beta chains drawn from one sample of a study of blood T cell repertoires in COVID-19. Sequencing was performed with immunoSEQ multiplex PCR; in TCRdb, only in-frame clones are kept and a portion is missing. The profile covers about 210,000 clones, with around four fifths appearing a single time and about 8% taken by the ten largest. Sequenced input: peripheral blood. All receptors derive from a woman aged 50 to 60 with active or convalescent COVID-19. Both conserved end residues are part of each CDR3. Fields, in order: CDR3 protein, CDR3 DNA, D gene, J gene, CDR3 length, clone size, V gene. The D gene is left open where the match is weak. The size of a clone is reported for some rows only, either as once, few or many, or as a class for expanded clones.

CDR3 protein: CATSRDRDSSGDYTF
CDR3 DNA: TGTGCCACCAGCAGAGATCGGGACAGCTCCGGGGACTACACCTTC
D gene: TRBD1
J gene: TRBJ1-2
CDR3 length: 15
clone size: -
V gene: TRBV15

CDR3 protein: CASIPGQGAYGYTF
CDR3 DNA: TGTGCCAGCATTCCGGGACAGGGGGCTTACGGCTACACCTTC
D gene: TRBD1
J gene: TRBJ1-2
CDR3 length: 14
clone size: -
V gene: TRBV5-4

CDR3 protein: CSVVTAGGSYEQYF
CDR3 DNA: TGCAGCGTTGTCACGGCGGGAGGCTCCTACGAGCAGTACTTC
D gene: TRBD2
J gene: TRBJ2-7
CDR3 length: 14
clone size: -
V gene: TRBV29-1

CDR3 protein: CASSSGLNNSPLHF
CDR3 DNA: TGTGCCAGCAGCTCAGGGCTGAATAATTCACCCCTCCACTTT
D gene: -
J gene: TRBJ1-6
CDR3 length: 14
clone size: -
V gene: TRBV5-5

CDR3 protein: CASSLEQGTSNQPQHF
CDR3 DNA: TGTGCCAGCAGCTTGGAACAGGGGACTAGCAATCAGCCCCAGCATTTT
D gene: TRBD1
J gene: TRBJ1-5
CDR3 length: 16
clone size: -
V gene: TRBV5-8

CDR3 protein: CASRPGRTGLSGEQYF
CDR3 DNA: TGTGCCAGCAGGCCAGGACGGACAGGGCTTTCCGGGGAGCAGTACTTC
D gene: TRBD1
J gene: TRBJ2-7
CDR3 length: 16
clone size: -
V gene: TRBV28

CDR3 protein: CASTDLNSPLHF
CDR3 DNA: TGTGCCAGCACCGACTTGAATTCACCCCTCCACTTT
D gene: -
J gene: TRBJ1-6
CDR3 length: 12
clone size: -
V gene: TRBV6-5

CDR3 protein: CASSFLGDSPLHF
CDR3 DNA: TGTGCCAGCAGCTTTCTAGGGGATTCACCCCTCCACTTT
D gene: -
J gene: TRBJ1-6
CDR3 length: 13
clone size: -
V gene: TRBV5-6

CDR3 protein: CASSSRSTSGAGSYNEQFF
CDR3 DNA: TGTGCCAGCAGTTCCAGGTCCACTAGCGGGGCGGGCTCCTACAATGAGCAGTTCTTC
D gene: TRBD2
J gene: TRBJ2-1
CDR3 length: 19
clone size: once
V gene: TRBV7-8

CDR3 protein: CASSTSGRSAGELFF
CDR3 DNA: TGTGCCAGTAGTACTAGCGGGAGATCAGCCGGGGAGCTGTTTTTT
D gene: TRBD2
J gene: TRBJ2-2
CDR3 length: 15
clone size: -
V gene: TRBV19

CDR3 protein: CASSQGTGLRETQYF
CDR3 DNA: TGTGCCAGCAGCCAGGGGACAGGGCTCCGGGAGACCCAGTACTTC
D gene: TRBD1
J gene: TRBJ2-5
CDR3 length: 15
clone size: -
V gene: TRBV3-1/TRBV3-2

CDR3 protein: CATAKGQSRTDTQYF
CDR3 DNA: TGTGCCACCGCTAAGGGACAGTCTCGCACAGATACGCAGTATTTT
D gene: TRBD1
J gene: TRBJ2-3
CDR3 length: 15
clone size: -
V gene: TRBV19

CDR3 protein: CASSFYSVNQPQHF
CDR3 DNA: TGTGCCAGCAGTTTTTACAGTGTCAATCAGCCCCAGCATTTT
D gene: -
J gene: TRBJ1-5
CDR3 length: 14
clone size: few
V gene: TRBV28

CDR3 protein: CASSEQINYGYTF
CDR3 DNA: TGTGCCAGCAGTGAACAGATTAACTATGGCTACACCTTC
D gene: -
J gene: TRBJ1-2
CDR3 length: 13
clone size: -
V gene: TRBV27

CDR3 protein: CASSLSGGRGGETQYF
CDR3 DNA: TGTGCCAGCAGCTTGTCGGGGGGCCGCGGGGGCGAGACGCAGTATTTT
D gene: -
J gene: TRBJ2-3
CDR3 length: 16
clone size: -
V gene: TRBV5-4

CDR3 protein: CASSVDIGGNYNEQFF
CDR3 DNA: TGTGCCAGCAGCGTAGATATTGGGGGCAACTACAATGAGCAGTTCTTC
D gene: -
J gene: TRBJ2-1
CDR3 length: 16
clone size: -
V gene: TRBV9

CDR3 protein: CASSYEAGGETQYF
CDR3 DNA: TGTGCCAGCAGTTACGAGGCAGGGGGGGAGACCCAGTACTTC
D gene: -
J gene: TRBJ2-5
CDR3 length: 14
clone size: -
V gene: TRBV6-5

CDR3 protein: CAWRVPADRVNF
CDR3 DNA: TGTGCCTGGAGGGTACCAGCGGACCGCGTGAATTTT
D gene: -
J gene: TRBJ2-3
CDR3 length: 12
clone size: -
V gene: TRBV30

CDR3 protein: CASSQERGGSTDIQYF
CDR3 DNA: TGCGCCAGCAGCCAAGAGAGGGGCGGGAGTACGGACATTCAGTACTTC
D gene: TRBD2
J gene: TRBJ2-4
CDR3 length: 16
clone size: -
V gene: TRBV4-1

CDR3 protein: CASSLRGFEAFF
CDR3 DNA: TGTGCCAGCAGCCTAAGGGGGTTTGAAGCTTTCTTT
D gene: -
J gene: TRBJ1-1
CDR3 length: 12
clone size: -
V gene: TRBV11-2

CDR3 protein: CASSSLTGGRETQYF
CDR3 DNA: TGTGCCAGCAGCAGCCTTACGGGGGGCCGGGAGACCCAGTACTTC
D gene: -
J gene: TRBJ2-5
CDR3 length: 15
clone size: -
V gene: TRBV5-4

CDR3 protein: CASSPLGEWTEAFF
CDR3 DNA: TGTGCCAGCAGTCCCCTCGGGGAGTGGACTGAAGCTTTCTTT
D gene: -
J gene: TRBJ1-1
CDR3 length: 14
clone size: -
V gene: TRBV6-6

CDR3 protein: CATAFDSSPLYEQYF
CDR3 DNA: TGTGCCACCGCCTTCGACAGCAGCCCCCTCTACGAGCAGTACTTC
D gene: -
J gene: TRBJ2-7
CDR3 length: 15
clone size: -
V gene: TRBV19

CDR3 protein: CATSRDGGRDTQYF
CDR3 DNA: TGTGCCACCAGCAGAGATGGGGGCAGAGATACGCAGTATTTT
D gene: -
J gene: TRBJ2-3
CDR3 length: 14
clone size: -
V gene: TRBV15

CDR3 protein: CASRRQNYHEQYF
CDR3 DNA: TGTGCCAGCAGACGACAGAATTACCACGAGCAGTACTTC
D gene: -
J gene: TRBJ2-7
CDR3 length: 13
clone size: -
V gene: TRBV14

CDR3 protein: CASIEQGAGELFF
CDR3 DNA: TGTGCCAGCATCGAACAGGGGGCCGGGGAGCTGTTTTTT
D gene: TRBD1
J gene: TRBJ2-2
CDR3 length: 13
clone size: -
V gene: TRBV2

CDR3 protein: CATKAGGKTEAFF
CDR3 DNA: TGTGCCACAAAGGCAGGGGGGAAGACTGAAGCTTTCTTT
D gene: TRBD1
J gene: TRBJ1-1
CDR3 length: 13
clone size: -
V gene: TRBV6-5

CDR3 protein: CASGTSAFYEQYF
CDR3 DNA: TGTGCCAGCGGGACTAGCGCCTTCTACGAGCAGTACTTC
D gene: TRBD2
J gene: TRBJ2-7
CDR3 length: 13
clone size: -
V gene: TRBV6-5

CDR3 protein: CASRRKNTEAFF
CDR3 DNA: TGTGCCAGTAGGAGGAAGAACACTGAAGCTTTCTTT
D gene: -
J gene: TRBJ1-1
CDR3 length: 12
clone size: few
V gene: TRBV19

CDR3 protein: CALRAISGELFF
CDR3 DNA: TGTGCGTTGAGGGCCATCTCCGGGGAGCTGTTTTTT
D gene: -
J gene: TRBJ2-2
CDR3 length: 12
clone size: -
V gene: TRBV19

CDR3 protein: CASSLSRTGYGYTF
CDR3 DNA: TGTGCCAGCAGTTTATCCCGGACAGGCTATGGCTACACCTTC
D gene: TRBD1
J gene: TRBJ1-2
CDR3 length: 14
clone size: -
V gene: TRBV28

CDR3 protein: CASSSSGRADEQFF
CDR3 DNA: TGTGCCAGCAGCTCTAGCGGGAGGGCCGATGAGCAGTTCTTC
D gene: TRBD2
J gene: TRBJ2-1
CDR3 length: 14
clone size: -
V gene: TRBV2

CDR3 protein: CASRPGQGSPLHF
CDR3 DNA: TGTGCCAGCAGGCCAGGGCAGGGCTCACCCCTCCACTTT
D gene: -
J gene: TRBJ1-6
CDR3 length: 13
clone size: -
V gene: TRBV14

CDR3 protein: CASSQGTSDTDTQYF
CDR3 DNA: TGTGCCAGCAGCCAAGGGACTAGCGACACAGATACGCAGTATTTT
D gene: TRBD2
J gene: TRBJ2-3
CDR3 length: 15
clone size: many
V gene: TRBV4-2

CDR3 protein: CASSPDRGETQYF
CDR3 DNA: TGTGCCAGCAGCCCAGACAGGGGGGAGACCCAGTACTTC
D gene: TRBD1
J gene: TRBJ2-5
CDR3 length: 13
clone size: -
V gene: TRBV7-2

CDR3 protein: CASSPSGARQPQHF
CDR3 DNA: TGTGCCAGCAGCCCCAGCGGGGCAAGGCAGCCCCAGCATTTT
D gene: -
J gene: TRBJ1-5
CDR3 length: 14
clone size: -
V gene: TRBV11-2

CDR3 protein: CASSSRQGNTEAFF
CDR3 DNA: TGTGCCAGCAGCTCCCGACAGGGGAACACTGAAGCTTTCTTT
D gene: TRBD1
J gene: TRBJ1-1
CDR3 length: 14
clone size: -
V gene: TRBV11-2

CDR3 protein: CASRLQGDQPQHF
CDR3 DNA: TGTGCCAGCAGACTTCAGGGGGATCAGCCCCAGCATTTT
D gene: TRBD1
J gene: TRBJ1-5
CDR3 length: 13
clone size: -
V gene: TRBV2

CDR3 protein: CASSSTGANSPLHF
CDR3 DNA: TGTGCCAGCAGCTCAACAGGGGCGAATTCACCCCTCCACTTT
D gene: TRBD1
J gene: TRBJ1-6
CDR3 length: 14
clone size: -
V gene: TRBV7-9

CDR3 protein: CASNTDPGGHQPQHF
CDR3 DNA: TGTGCCAGCAACACAGACCCGGGGGGCCATCAGCCCCAGCATTTT
D gene: -
J gene: TRBJ1-5
CDR3 length: 15
clone size: -
V gene: TRBV28

CDR3 protein: CSASRQVNTGELFF
CDR3 DNA: TGCAGTGCTAGTAGGCAGGTGAACACCGGGGAGCTGTTTTTT
D gene: -
J gene: TRBJ2-2
CDR3 length: 14
clone size: -
V gene: TRBV20-1

CDR3 protein: CASSPDRGSYEQYF
CDR3 DNA: TGTGCCAGCAGCCCGGACAGGGGCTCCTACGAGCAGTACTTC
D gene: TRBD1
J gene: TRBJ2-7
CDR3 length: 14
clone size: -
V gene: TRBV7-3

CDR3 protein: CASSQEGVRISGNTIYF
CDR3 DNA: TGTGCCAGCAGCCAAGAAGGGGTACGGATCTCTGGAAACACCATATATTTT
D gene: -
J gene: TRBJ1-3
CDR3 length: 17
clone size: -
V gene: TRBV3-1/TRBV3-2

CDR3 protein: CASSEEGNRERHEQYF
CDR3 DNA: TGTGCCAGCAGTGAAGAAGGCAACAGGGAAAGGCACGAGCAGTACTTC
D gene: -
J gene: TRBJ2-7
CDR3 length: 16
clone size: -
V gene: TRBV6-1

CDR3 protein: CASSFGGARSIYGYTF
CDR3 DNA: TGTGCCAGCAGCTTCGGGGGGGCCCGGAGTATCTATGGCTACACCTTC
D gene: -
J gene: TRBJ1-2
CDR3 length: 16
clone size: -
V gene: TRBV11-2

CDR3 protein: CASSLGSGGGYGYTF
CDR3 DNA: TGTGCCAGCAGTTTAGGTTCAGGGGGCGGCTATGGCTACACCTTC
D gene: TRBD1
J gene: TRBJ1-2
CDR3 length: 15
clone size: -
V gene: TRBV28

CDR3 protein: CASRHRGPDTQYF
CDR3 DNA: TGTGCCAGTAGGCACAGGGGACCAGATACGCAGTATTTT
D gene: TRBD1
J gene: TRBJ2-3
CDR3 length: 13
clone size: -
V gene: TRBV19

CDR3 protein: CASSARDLAGGREQFF
CDR3 DNA: TGTGCCAGCAGCGCTCGAGACCTAGCGGGGGGGCGTGAGCAGTTCTTC
D gene: TRBD2
J gene: TRBJ2-1
CDR3 length: 16
clone size: -
V gene: TRBV7-2

CDR3 protein: CASSESTDTQYF
CDR3 DNA: TGTGCCAGCAGTGAGTCTACAGATACGCAGTATTTT
D gene: -
J gene: TRBJ2-3
CDR3 length: 12
clone size: -
V gene: TRBV2

CDR3 protein: CASSATVSNYGYTF
CDR3 DNA: TGCGCCAGCAGCGCGACAGTGTCTAACTATGGCTACACCTTC
D gene: -
J gene: TRBJ1-2
CDR3 length: 14
clone size: -
V gene: TRBV10-1

CDR3 protein: CASRADSYKSEQYF
CDR3 DNA: TGTGCCAGCAGGGCGGACAGTTACAAGAGCGAGCAGTACTTC
D gene: -
J gene: TRBJ2-7
CDR3 length: 14
clone size: few
V gene: TRBV28

CDR3 protein: CASSGSGGLSRLGVGYTF
CDR3 DNA: TGTGCCAGCAGTGGTTCGGGAGGCCTGTCCCGCTTAGGTGTAGGCTACACCTTC
D gene: -
J gene: TRBJ1-2
CDR3 length: 18
clone size: once
V gene: TRBV2

CDR3 protein: CASGDRDYGYTF
CDR3 DNA: TGCGCCAGCGGGGACAGGGACTATGGCTACACCTTC
D gene: TRBD1
J gene: TRBJ1-2
CDR3 length: 12
clone size: -
V gene: TRBV5-1